This T cell receptor (beta chain) stems from a study of technical replicates of blood from a few donors. Libraries were prepared by immunoSEQ multiplex PCR; TCRdb keeps only in-frame clonotypes and omits some of them. The sample gives roughly 76,000 clones, around 94% of which show up once; about 0.39% is in the top ten. Per the germline V gene, CDR1 is SGDLS and CDR2 is YYNGEE. Trimming removed 4 bases from V and 8 bases from J; junction bases left unmatched: 8. The CDR3 is 15 amino acids. The chain couples TRBV9 to TRBJ1-4; 10 bases agree with TRBD1. The receptor comes from a human donor in good health. Sequenced: T cells isolated from PBMCs. The CDR3 loop is CASSPQTGGDEKLFF. The DNA for the CDR3 is TGTGCCAGCAGCCCTCAGACAGGGGGCGACGAAAAACTGTTTTTT. The full variable domain, rest sourced from reference TRBV9 and TRBJ1-4, is DSGVTQTPKHLITATGQRVTLRCSPRSGDLSVYWYQQSLDQGLQFLIQYYNGEERAKGNILERFSAQQFPDLHSELNLSSLELGDSALYFCASSPQTGGDEKLFFGSGTQLSVL.